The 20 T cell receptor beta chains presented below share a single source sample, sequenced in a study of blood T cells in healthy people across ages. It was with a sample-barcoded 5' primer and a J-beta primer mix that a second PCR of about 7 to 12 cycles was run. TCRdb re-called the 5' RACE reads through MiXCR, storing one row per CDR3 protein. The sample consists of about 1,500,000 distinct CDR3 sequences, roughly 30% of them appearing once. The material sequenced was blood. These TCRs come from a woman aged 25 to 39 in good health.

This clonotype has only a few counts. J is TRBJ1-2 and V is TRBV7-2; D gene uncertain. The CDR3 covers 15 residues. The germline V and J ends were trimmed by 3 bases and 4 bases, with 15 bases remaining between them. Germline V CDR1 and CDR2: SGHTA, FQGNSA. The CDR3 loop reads CASSLRREGGYGYTF. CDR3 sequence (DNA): TGTGCCAGCAGCTTGCGTAGGGAAGGTGGCTATGGCTACACCTTC.

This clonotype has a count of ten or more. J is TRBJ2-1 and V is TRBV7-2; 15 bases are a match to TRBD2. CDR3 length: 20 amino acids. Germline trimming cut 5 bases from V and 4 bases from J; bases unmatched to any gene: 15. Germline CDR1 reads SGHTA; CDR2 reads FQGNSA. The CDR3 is CASSLLTGLAGGSMYNEQFF. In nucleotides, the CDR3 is TGTGCCAGCAGCCTCTTGACGGGACTAGCGGGAGGCTCGATGTACAATGAGCAGTTCTTC.

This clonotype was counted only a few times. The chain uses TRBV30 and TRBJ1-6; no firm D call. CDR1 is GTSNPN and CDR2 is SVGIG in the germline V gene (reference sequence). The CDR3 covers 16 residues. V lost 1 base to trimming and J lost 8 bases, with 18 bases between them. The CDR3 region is CAWSASRSGWDSPLHF. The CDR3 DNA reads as TGTGCCTGGAGTGCAAGCAGGTCCGGATGGGATTCACCCCTCCACTTT.

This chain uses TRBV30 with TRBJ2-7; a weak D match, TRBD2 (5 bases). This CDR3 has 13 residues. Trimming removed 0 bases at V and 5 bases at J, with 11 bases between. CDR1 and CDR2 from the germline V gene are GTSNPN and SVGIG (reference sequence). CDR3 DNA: TGTGCCTGGAGTGTACGCGGGTGGAACGAGCAGTACTTC. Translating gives CAWSVRGWNEQYF. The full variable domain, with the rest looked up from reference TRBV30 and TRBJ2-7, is SQTIHQWPATLVQPVGSPLSLECTVEGTSNPNLYWYRQAAGRGLQLLFYSVGIGQISSEVPQNLSASRPQDRQFILSSKKLLLSDSGFYLCAWSVRGWNEQYFGPGTRLTVT.

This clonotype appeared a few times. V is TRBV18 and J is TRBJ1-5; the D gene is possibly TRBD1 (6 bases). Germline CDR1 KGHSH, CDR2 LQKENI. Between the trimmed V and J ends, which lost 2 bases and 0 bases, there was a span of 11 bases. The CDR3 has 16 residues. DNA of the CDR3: TGTGCCAGCTCACCAACAGGGCCCCGTAGCAATCAGCCCCAGCATTTT. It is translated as CASSPTGPRSNQPQHF.

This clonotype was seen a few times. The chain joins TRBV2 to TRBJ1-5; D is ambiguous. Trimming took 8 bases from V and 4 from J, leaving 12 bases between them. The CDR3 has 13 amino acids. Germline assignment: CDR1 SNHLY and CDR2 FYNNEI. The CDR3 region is CASQEWGNQPQHF. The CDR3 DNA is TGTGCCAGCCAGGAGTGGGGAAATCAGCCCCAGCATTTT.

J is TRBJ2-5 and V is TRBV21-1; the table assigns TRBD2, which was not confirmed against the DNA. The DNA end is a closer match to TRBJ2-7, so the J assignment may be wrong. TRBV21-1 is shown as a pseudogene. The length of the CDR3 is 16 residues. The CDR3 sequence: CASSKGGIFLRHEQYF. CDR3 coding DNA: TGTGCCAGCAGCAAAGGAGGGATTTTCCTTCGGCACGAGCAGTACTTC.

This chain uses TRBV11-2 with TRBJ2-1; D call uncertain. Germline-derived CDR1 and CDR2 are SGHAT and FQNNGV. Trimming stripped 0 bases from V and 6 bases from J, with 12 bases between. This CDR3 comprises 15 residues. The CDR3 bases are TGTGCCAGCAGCTTAGAATCGGCAGTTGGCAATGAGCAGTTCTTC. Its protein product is CASSLESAVGNEQFF. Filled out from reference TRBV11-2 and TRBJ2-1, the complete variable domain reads EAGVAQSPRYKIIEKRQSVAFWCNPISGHATLYWYQQILGQGPKLLIQFQNNGVVDDSQLPKDRFSAERLKGVDSTLKIQPAKLEDSAVYLCASSLESAVGNEQFFGPGTRLTVL.

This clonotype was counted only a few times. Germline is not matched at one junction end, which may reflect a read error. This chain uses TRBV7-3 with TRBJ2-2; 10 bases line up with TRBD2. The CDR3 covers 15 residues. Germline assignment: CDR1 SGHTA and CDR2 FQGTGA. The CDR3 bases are TGTGCCAGCAGTTCTAGCGGGGGAGACACCGGGGAGCGGTTTTTT. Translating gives CASSSSGGDTGERFF.

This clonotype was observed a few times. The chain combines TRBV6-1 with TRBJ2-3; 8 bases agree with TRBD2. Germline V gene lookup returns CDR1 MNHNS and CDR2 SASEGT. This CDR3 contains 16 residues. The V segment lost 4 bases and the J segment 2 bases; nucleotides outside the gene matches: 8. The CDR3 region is CASSVGISGATDTQYF. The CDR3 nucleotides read TGTGCCAGCAGTGTGGGAATTAGCGGGGCCACAGATACGCAGTATTTT.

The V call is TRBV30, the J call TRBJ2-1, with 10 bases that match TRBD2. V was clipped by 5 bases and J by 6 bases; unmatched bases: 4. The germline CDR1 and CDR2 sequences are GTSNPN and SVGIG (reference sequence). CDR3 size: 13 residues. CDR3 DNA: TGTGCCTGGGCTAGGACTAGCGGCAATGAGCAGTTCTTC. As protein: CAWARTSGNEQFF. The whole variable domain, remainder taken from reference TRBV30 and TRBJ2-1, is SQTIHQWPATLVQPVGSPLSLECTVEGTSNPNLYWYRQAAGRGLQLLFYSVGIGQISSEVPQNLSASRPQDRQFILSSKKLLLSDSGFYLCAWARTSGNEQFFGPGTRLTVL.

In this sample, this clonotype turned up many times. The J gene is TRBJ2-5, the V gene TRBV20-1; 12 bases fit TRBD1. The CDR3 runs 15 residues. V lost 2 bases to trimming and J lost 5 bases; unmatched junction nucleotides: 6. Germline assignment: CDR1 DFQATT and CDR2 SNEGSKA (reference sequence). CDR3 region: CSARSGQGAVETQYF. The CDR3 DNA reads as TGCAGTGCTAGATCGGGACAGGGGGCTGTGGAGACCCAGTACTTC.

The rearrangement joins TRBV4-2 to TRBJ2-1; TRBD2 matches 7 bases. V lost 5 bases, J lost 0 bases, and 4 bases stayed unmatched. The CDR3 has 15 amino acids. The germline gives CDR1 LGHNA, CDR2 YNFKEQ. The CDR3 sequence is CASSGRGSSYNEQFF. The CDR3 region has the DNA TGTGCCAGCAGCGGGCGGGGGAGCTCCTACAATGAGCAGTTCTTC.

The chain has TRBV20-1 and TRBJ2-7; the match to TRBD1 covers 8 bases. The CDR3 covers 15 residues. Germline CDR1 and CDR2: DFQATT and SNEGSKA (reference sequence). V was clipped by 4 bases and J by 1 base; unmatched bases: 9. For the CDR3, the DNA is TGCAGTGCTATCCCAACCGGGACAGGTTCCTACGAGCAGTACTTC. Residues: CSAIPTGTGSYEQYF.

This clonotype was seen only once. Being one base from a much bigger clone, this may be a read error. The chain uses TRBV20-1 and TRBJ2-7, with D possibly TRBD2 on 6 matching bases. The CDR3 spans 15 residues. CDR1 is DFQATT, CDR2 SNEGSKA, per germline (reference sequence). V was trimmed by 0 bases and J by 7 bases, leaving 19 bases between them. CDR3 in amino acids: CSARDWFGRTGEQYF. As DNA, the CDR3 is TGCAGTGCTAGAGATTGGTTCGGGAGAACGGGAGAGCAGTACTTC.

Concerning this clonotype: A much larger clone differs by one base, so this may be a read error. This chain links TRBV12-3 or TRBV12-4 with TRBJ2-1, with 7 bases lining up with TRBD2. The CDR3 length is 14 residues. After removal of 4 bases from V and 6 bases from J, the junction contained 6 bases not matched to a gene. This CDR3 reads CASSSGRGSNEQFF. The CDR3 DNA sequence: TGTGCCAGCAGTTCCGGGCGGGGGAGCAATGAGCAGTTCTTC.

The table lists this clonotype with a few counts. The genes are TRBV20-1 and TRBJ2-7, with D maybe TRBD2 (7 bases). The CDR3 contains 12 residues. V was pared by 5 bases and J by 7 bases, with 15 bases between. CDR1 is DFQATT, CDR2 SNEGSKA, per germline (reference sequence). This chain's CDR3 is CSAGGARGEQYF. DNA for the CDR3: TGCAGTGCTGGGGGGGCTAGAGGGGAGCAGTACTTC.

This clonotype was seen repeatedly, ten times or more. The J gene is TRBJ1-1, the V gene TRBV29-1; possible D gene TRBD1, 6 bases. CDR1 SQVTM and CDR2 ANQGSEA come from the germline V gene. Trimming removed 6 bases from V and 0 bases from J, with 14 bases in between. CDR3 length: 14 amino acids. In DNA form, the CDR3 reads TGCAGCGTCCTACCGGGGGCTTTGAACACTGAAGCTTTCTTT. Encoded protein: CSVLPGALNTEAFF. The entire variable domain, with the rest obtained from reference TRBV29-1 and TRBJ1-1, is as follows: SAVISQKPSRDICQRGTSLTIQCQVDSQVTMMFWYRQQPGQSLTLIATANQGSEATYESGFVIDKFPISRPNLTFSTLTVSNMSPEDSSIYLCSVLPGALNTEAFFGQGTRLTVV.

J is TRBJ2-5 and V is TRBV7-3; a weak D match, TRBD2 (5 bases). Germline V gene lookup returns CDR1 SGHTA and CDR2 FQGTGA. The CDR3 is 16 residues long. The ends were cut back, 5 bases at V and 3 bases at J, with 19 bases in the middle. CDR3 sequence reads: CASSAKGGYFEETQYF. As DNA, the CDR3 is TGTGCCAGCAGCGCAAAAGGCGGGTACTTCGAAGAGACCCAGTACTTC.

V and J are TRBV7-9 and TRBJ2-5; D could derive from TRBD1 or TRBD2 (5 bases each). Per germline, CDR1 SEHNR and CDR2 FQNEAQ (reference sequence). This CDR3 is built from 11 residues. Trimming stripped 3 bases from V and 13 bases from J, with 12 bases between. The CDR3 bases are TGTGCCAGCAGCTTCGGGGCGGATCCGTACTTC. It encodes CASSFGADPYF.